These 11 T cell receptor beta chains came from one sample sequenced in a study of shared clonotypes between healthy human individuals. Produced via immunoSEQ multiplex PCR; TCRdb's table is partial and in-frame only. The sample comprises under 2.5 million clones, 92% of which are singletons, and 0.37% rests with the top ten. Material for sequencing was naive CD4+ T cells from PBMCs. Subset described: CD45RA+ positively selected. The receptor source for this set is a man younger than 35 in good health. Some clones in this sample may be carry-over from other donors' samples.

The sample holds one count of this clone. CDR3 sequence reads: CASSFAGDTDTQYF. CDR3 in DNA: TGCGCCAGCAGCTTCGCCGGGGACACAGATACGCAGTATTTT. J is TRBJ2-3 and V is TRBV5-1, with a possible D match to TRBD2 (5 bases). CDR1 is SGHRS and CDR2 is YFSETQ in the germline V gene. This CDR3 comprises 14 residues. V gave up 2 bases and J gave up 2 bases, with 9 bases separating them.

This rearrangement joins TRBV5-6 to TRBJ2-4; TRBD2 aligns across 8 bases. V dropped 0 bases and J dropped 2; count of bases not matched to a gene: 4. The CDR3 runs to 16 residues. CDR1 and CDR2 from the germline V gene are SGHDT and YYEEEE. CDR3 sequence reads: CASSLEAGGPKNIQYF. The CDR3 DNA reads TGTGCCAGCAGCTTGGAGGCGGGAGGACCCAAAAACATTCAGTACTTC.

This chain joins TRBV6-5 and TRBJ1-2, with D hard to call. The CDR3 runs to 14 residues. V was clipped by 2 bases and J by 4 bases, with 11 bases between them. Germline V gives CDR1 MNHEY, CDR2 SVGAGI. The CDR3 nucleotides are TGTGCCAGCAGTTACGGGAGACGGGGCTATGGCTACACCTTC. Translating gives CASSYGRRGYGYTF.

This clone was recorded a few times. The chain combines TRBV5-4 with TRBJ1-1; D remains ambiguous. V was shortened by 1 base and J by 1 base, with 11 bases between the two germline ends. Germline V gene sequence: CDR1 SGHNT, CDR2 YYREEE (reference sequence). The CDR3 length is 15 residues. DNA of the CDR3: TGTGCCAGCAGCTTGTCCCCAAAACGGAACACTGAAGCTTTCTTT. It specifies CASSLSPKRNTEAFF.

V gene TRBV6-5 combines with J gene TRBJ2-2; 8 bases agree with TRBD1. CDR3 size: 14 residues. V lost 7 bases and J lost 4; bases outside the gene matches: 5. From germline, CDR1 is MNHEY and CDR2 SVGAGI. The chain's CDR3 is CASNRDRITGELFF. The CDR3 DNA is TGTGCCAGCAACCGGGACAGGATCACCGGGGAGCTGTTTTTT.

The gene calls are TRBV28 and TRBJ1-1; D might be TRBD1 (5 bases). V was pared by 7 bases and J by 0 bases, with 15 bases between. From germline, CDR1 is MDHEN and CDR2 SYDVKM. This CDR3 has 15 amino acids. The CDR3 spells CASMEGPKMNTEAFF. The CDR3 DNA sequence: TGTGCCAGCATGGAGGGGCCGAAGATGAACACTGAAGCTTTCTTT.

This clone was seen only once. The chain links TRBV5-4 to TRBJ2-7; TRBD1 is a possible D gene (6 bases). The CDR3 runs 15 residues. In germline, CDR1 is SGHNT, CDR2 YYREEE (reference sequence). Between the trimmed V and J ends, which lost 0 bases and 3 bases, there was a span of 13 bases. In nucleotides, the CDR3 is TGTGCCAGCAGCTTGGCCGCCAGGGGAAGCTACGAGCAGTACTTC. It specifies CASSLAARGSYEQYF.

V gene TRBV28 combines with J gene TRBJ2-1, with TRBD2 matching over 7 bases. From germline, CDR1 is MDHEN and CDR2 SYDVKM. The J segment lost 5 bases and the V segment lost 5 bases, leaving 9 bases of the junction unmatched. The CDR3 extends over 15 amino acids. This CDR3 reads CASSLNTGTNNEQFF. CDR3 DNA: TGTGCCAGCAGTCTCAATACTGGGACTAACAATGAGCAGTTCTTC.

The rearrangement joins TRBV28 to TRBJ2-2, with 7 bases fitting TRBD1. The V gene end was trimmed by 3 bases and the J gene end by 5 bases; junction bases not matched to a gene: 9. In germline, CDR1 is MDHEN, CDR2 SYDVKM. The CDR3 extends over 16 amino acids. For the CDR3, the DNA is TGTGCCAGCAGTTTGGTCACGGACAGGTGGACCGGGGAGCTGTTTTTT. The encoded protein is CASSLVTDRWTGELFF.

This clone was seen only once. The rearrangement uses TRBV5-4 and TRBJ2-7; no clear D gene. This CDR3 contains 14 residues. Looked up from germline, CDR1 is SGHNT and CDR2 is YYREEE (reference sequence). V lost 0 bases and J 0 bases, leaving 7 bases between the germline ends. CDR3 in DNA: TGTGCCAGCAGCTTGGACAGACTCTCCTACGAGCAGTACTTC. Its translation is CASSLDRLSYEQYF.

The chain employs TRBV19 and TRBJ2-1, with D tentatively TRBD2 (6 bases). Germline-derived CDR1 and CDR2 are LNHDA and SQIVND (reference sequence). The V and J ends lost 7 bases and 6 bases respectively, with 19 bases between them. This CDR3 is 15 amino acids long. The CDR3 sequence: CASTEMLGLPNEQFF. CDR3 sequence (DNA): TGTGCCAGTACCGAAATGTTGGGACTTCCCAATGAGCAGTTCTTC. The full variable domain, rest sourced from reference TRBV19 and TRBJ2-1, is DGGITQSPKYLFRKEGQNVTLSCEQNLNHDAMYWYRQDPGQGLRLIYYSQIVNDFQKGDIAEGYSVSREKKESFPLTVTSAQKNPTAFYLCASTEMLGLPNEQFFGPGTRLTVL.